Given below is one T cell receptor (beta chain) in context. The source of the sample is a study of blood T cell repertoires in COVID-19. Profiled with immunoSEQ multiplex PCR; TCRdb holds only in-frame clones, not every one. The profile shows fewer than 250,000 clones, about four fifths of them singletons. The sample consisted of peripheral blood. The sequence was collected from a man between 60 and 70 years old with acute or convalescent COVID-19.

The CDR3 sequence: CASRPGLFSYEQYF. The DNA for the CDR3 is TGTGCCAGCAGGCCGGGTTTGTTTTCCTACGAGCAGTACTTC. This chain joins TRBV27 and TRBJ2-7; the D is unclear. CDR1 is MNHEY and CDR2 is SMNVEV in the germline V gene (reference sequence). This CDR3 region has 14 residues. V was pared by 6 bases and J by 1 base, with 13 bases between.